Here is one T cell receptor beta chain with its context. Clones were sequenced by immunoSEQ multiplex PCR, and TCRdb holds only the in-frame ones, with some missing. The sample has about 20,000 clones, 65% to 85% seen once. Germline loops: CDR1 SGHNT, CDR2 YENEEA. The J segment lost 1 base and the V segment lost 2 bases, leaving 8 bases of the junction unmatched. The CDR3 length is 18 residues. The entry originates in a study of T cell clones after liver transplantation. Sorting of unstimulated PBMCs yielded separate CD3+CD4+ and CD3+CD8+ fractions. This TCR was sampled from a human patient who received a liver transplant. The T cells may come from the graft donor. This chain links TRBV11-3 with TRBJ2-6; TRBD1 matches at 7 bases. The sequenced sample was CD8+ T cells from blood, obtained more than 52 months after liver transplant. The CDR3 sequence: CASSLWGTEISGANVLTF. As DNA, the CDR3 is TGTGCCAGCAGCTTATGGGGGACAGAGATATCTGGGGCCAACGTCCTGACTTTC.